The sequence of this T cell receptor beta chain was determined in a study of patients and donors after allogeneic stem cell transplantation. This CDR3 is 15 amino acids long. Trimming stripped 6 bases from V and 5 bases from J, with 22 bases between. The germline gives CDR1 SQVTM, CDR2 ANQGSEA. The sample holds a few counts of this clonotype. Each CDR3 protein is one row after TCRdb ran MiXCR on the RT-PCR reads. The sample records approximately 150,000 distinct CDR3 sequences, 24% being singletons. The specimen sequenced was blood, either unsorted or a sorted T cell fraction (not recorded which). This clonotype was obtained from a human donor who was either an allogeneic HSCT recipient or a stem cell or donor lymphocyte infusion donor (not recorded which). It is not recorded whose cells these are; they may come from a transplant donor. This chain uses TRBV29-1 with TRBJ1-1, with a tentative D call TRBD1 (6 bases). CDR3 nucleotides: TGCAGCGTGGCCGGGGACATTAAGGCACTAACTGAAGCTTTCTTT. Protein product: CSVAGDIKALTEAFF. The complete variable domain, with remaining parts taken from reference TRBV29-1 and TRBJ1-1, reads SAVISQKPSRDICQRGTSLTIQCQVDSQVTMMFWYRQQPGQSLTLIATANQGSEATYESGFVIDKFPISRPNLTFSTLTVSNMSPEDSSIYLCSVAGDIKALTEAFFGQGTRLTVV.